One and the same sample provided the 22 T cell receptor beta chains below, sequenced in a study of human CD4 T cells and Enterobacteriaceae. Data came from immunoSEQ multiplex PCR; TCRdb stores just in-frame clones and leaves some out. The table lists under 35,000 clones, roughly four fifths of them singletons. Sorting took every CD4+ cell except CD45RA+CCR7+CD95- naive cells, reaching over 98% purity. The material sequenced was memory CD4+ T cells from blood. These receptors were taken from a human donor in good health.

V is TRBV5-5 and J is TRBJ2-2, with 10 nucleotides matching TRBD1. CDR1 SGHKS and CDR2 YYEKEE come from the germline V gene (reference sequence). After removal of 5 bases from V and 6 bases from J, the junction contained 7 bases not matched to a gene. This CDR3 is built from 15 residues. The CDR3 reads CASRDDRGHSGELFF. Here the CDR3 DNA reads TGTGCCAGCAGGGACGACAGGGGGCACTCCGGGGAGCTGTTTTTT.

The CDR3 loop reads CATSYRGSSGLRGTEAFF. DNA for the CDR3: TGTGCCACCAGCTACCGAGGCTCGAGCGGTTTGAGAGGTACTGAAGCTTTCTTT. The genes are TRBV15 and TRBJ1-1, with unresolved D. This CDR3 spans 18 amino acids. V was cut by 5 bases and J by 5 bases, with 27 bases left in between. Germline V gene lookup returns CDR1 LNHNV and CDR2 YYDKDF (reference sequence).

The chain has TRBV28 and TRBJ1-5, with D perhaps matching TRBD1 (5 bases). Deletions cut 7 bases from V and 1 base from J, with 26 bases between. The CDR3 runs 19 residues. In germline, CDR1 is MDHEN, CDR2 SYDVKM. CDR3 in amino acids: CASIITSPVKGISNQPQHF. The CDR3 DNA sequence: TGTGCCAGCATCATAACGTCGCCGGTGAAGGGGATAAGCAATCAGCCCCAGCATTTT.

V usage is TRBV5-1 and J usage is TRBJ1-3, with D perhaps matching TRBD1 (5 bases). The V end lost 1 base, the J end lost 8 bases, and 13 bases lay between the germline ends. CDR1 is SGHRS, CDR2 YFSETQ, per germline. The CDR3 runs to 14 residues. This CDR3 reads CASSLQGGRDTIYF. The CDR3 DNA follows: TGCGCCAGCAGCTTGCAGGGAGGCCGTGACACCATATATTTT.

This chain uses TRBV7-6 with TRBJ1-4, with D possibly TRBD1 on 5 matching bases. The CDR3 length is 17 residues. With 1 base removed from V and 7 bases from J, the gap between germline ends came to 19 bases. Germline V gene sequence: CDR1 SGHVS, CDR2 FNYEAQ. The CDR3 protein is CASSLEAVGRAFEKLFF. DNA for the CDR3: TGTGCCAGCAGCTTAGAGGCAGTGGGACGGGCGTTTGAAAAACTGTTTTTT.

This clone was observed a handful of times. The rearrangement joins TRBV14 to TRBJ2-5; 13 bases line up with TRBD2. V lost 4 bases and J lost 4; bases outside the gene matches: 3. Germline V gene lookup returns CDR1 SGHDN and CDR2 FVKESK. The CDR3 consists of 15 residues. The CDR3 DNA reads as TGTGCCAGCAGCCTTGGGACTAGCGGGGCAGAGACCCAGTACTTC. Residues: CASSLGTSGAETQYF.

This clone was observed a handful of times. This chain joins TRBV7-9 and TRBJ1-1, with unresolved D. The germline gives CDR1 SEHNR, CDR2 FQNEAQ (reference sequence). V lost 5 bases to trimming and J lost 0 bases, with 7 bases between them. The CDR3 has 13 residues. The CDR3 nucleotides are TGTGCCAGCAGCGCATCGCTGAACACTGAAGCTTTCTTT. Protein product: CASSASLNTEAFF.

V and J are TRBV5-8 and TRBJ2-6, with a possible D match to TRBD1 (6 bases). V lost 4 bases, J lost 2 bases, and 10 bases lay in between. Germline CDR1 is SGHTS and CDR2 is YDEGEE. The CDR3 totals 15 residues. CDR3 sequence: CASSRQEAGANVLTF. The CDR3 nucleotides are TGTGCCAGCAGCCGACAGGAGGCTGGGGCCAACGTCCTGACTTTC.

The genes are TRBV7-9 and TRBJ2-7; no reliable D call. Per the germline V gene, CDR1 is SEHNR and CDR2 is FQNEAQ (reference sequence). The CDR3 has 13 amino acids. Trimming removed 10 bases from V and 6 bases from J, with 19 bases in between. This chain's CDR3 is CATFGQKVCEQYF. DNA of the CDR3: TGTGCCACCTTCGGGCAAAAGGTGTGCGAGCAGTACTTC. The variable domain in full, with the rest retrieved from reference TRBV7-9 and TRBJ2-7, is DTGVSQNPRHKITKRGQNVTFRCDPISEHNRLYWYRQTLGQGPEFLTYFQNEAQLEKSRLLSDRFSAERPKGSFSTLEIQRTEQGDSAMYLCATFGQKVCEQYFGPGTRLTVT.

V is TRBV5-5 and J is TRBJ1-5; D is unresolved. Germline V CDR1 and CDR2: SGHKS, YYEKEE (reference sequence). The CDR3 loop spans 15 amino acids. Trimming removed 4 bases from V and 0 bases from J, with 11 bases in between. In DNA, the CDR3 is TGTGCCAGCAGCATCGGGGAGGTTAGCAATCAGCCCCAGCATTTT. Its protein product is CASSIGEVSNQPQHF.

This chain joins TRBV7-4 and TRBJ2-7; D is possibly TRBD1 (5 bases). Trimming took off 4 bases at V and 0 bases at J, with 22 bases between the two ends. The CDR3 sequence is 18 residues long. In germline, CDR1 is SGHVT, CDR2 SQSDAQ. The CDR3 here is CASSSLGRVDVSSYEQYF. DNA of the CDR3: TGTGCCAGCAGCTCGCTCGGCAGGGTAGACGTTAGCTCCTACGAGCAGTACTTC.

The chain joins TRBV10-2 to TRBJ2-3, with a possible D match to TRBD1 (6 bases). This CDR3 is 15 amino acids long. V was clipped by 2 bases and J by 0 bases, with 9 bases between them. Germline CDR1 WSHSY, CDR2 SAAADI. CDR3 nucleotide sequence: TGCGCCAGCAGTGAGCGTCAGGGGAGCACAGATACGCAGTATTTT. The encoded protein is CASSERQGSTDTQYF.

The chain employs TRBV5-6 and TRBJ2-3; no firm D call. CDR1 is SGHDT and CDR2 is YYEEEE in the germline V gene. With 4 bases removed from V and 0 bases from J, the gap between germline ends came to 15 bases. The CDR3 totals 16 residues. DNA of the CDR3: TGTGCCAGCAGCGACCCTAGAGCTTTTAGCACAGATACGCAGTATTTT. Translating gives CASSDPRAFSTDTQYF.

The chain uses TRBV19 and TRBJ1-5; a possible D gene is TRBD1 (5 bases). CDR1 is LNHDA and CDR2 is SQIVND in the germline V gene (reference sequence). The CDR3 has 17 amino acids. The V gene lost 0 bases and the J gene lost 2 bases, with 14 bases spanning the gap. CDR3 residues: CASSIELGRGGNQPQHF. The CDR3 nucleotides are TGTGCCAGTAGTATAGAATTAGGGCGGGGCGGCAATCAGCCCCAGCATTTT.

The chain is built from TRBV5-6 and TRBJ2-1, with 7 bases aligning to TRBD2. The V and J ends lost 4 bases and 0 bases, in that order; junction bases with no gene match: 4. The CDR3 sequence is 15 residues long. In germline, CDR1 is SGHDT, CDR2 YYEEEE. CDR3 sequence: CASSRGGSSYNEQFF. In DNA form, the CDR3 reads TGTGCCAGCAGCCGCGGCGGGAGCTCCTACAATGAGCAGTTCTTC.

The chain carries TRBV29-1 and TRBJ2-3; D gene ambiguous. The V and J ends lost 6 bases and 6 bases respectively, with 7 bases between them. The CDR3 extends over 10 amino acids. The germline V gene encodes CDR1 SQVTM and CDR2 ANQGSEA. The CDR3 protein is CSVGTDTQYF. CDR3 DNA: TGCAGCGTCGGAACGGATACGCAGTATTTT.

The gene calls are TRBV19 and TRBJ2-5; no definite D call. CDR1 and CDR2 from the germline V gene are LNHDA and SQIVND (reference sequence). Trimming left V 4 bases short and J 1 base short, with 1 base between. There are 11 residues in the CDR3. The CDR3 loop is CASSTQETQYF. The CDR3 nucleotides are TGTGCCAGTAGTACCCAAGAGACCCAGTACTTC.

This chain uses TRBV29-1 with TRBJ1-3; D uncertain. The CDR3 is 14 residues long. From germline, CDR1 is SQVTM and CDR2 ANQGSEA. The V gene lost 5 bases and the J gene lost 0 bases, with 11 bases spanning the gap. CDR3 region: CSVKEATSGNTIYF. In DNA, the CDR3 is TGCAGCGTTAAGGAAGCGACCTCTGGAAACACCATATATTTT. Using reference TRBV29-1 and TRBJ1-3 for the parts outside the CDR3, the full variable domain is SAVISQKPSRDICQRGTSLTIQCQVDSQVTMMFWYRQQPGQSLTLIATANQGSEATYESGFVIDKFPISRPNLTFSTLTVSNMSPEDSSIYLCSVKEATSGNTIYFGEGSWLTVV.

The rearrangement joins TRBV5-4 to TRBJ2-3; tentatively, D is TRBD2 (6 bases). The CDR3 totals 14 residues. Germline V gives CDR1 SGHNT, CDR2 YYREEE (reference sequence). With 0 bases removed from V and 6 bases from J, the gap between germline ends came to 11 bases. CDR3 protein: CASSLAGSEDTQYF. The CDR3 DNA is TGTGCCAGCAGCTTGGCCGGGAGCGAGGATACGCAGTATTTT.

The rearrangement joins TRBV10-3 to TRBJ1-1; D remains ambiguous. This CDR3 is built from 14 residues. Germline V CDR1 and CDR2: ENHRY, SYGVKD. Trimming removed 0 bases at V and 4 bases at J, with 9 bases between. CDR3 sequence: CAISESGRSTEAFF. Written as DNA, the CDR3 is TGTGCCATCAGTGAGTCTGGTAGGAGCACTGAAGCTTTCTTT.

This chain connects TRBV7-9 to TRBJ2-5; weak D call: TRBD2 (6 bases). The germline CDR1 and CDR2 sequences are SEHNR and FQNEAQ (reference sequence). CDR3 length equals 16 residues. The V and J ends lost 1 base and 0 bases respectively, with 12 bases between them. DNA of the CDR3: TGTGCCAGCAGCTTAGGACTAGGGACCTACCAAGAGACCCAGTACTTC. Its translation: CASSLGLGTYQETQYF. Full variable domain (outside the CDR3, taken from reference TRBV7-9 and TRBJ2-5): DTGVSQNPRHKITKRGQNVTFRCDPISEHNRLYWYRQTLGQGPEFLTYFQNEAQLEKSRLLSDRFSAERPKGSFSTLEIQRTEQGDSAMYLCASSLGLGTYQETQYFGPGTRLLVL.

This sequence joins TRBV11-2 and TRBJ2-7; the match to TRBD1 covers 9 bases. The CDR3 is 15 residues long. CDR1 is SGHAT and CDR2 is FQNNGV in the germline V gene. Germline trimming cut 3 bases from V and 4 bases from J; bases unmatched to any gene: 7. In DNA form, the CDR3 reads TGTGCCAGCAGCTTGGAGGGACAGGGTATTTACGAGCAGTACTTC. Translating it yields CASSLEGQGIYEQYF.